One sample yielded the 9 T cell receptor beta chains listed below, sequenced in a study of a mutant IDH1 vaccine in newly diagnosed glioma. Sequenced by immunoSEQ multiplex PCR; TCRdb stores in-frame clones only, minus some. Among about 56,000 clones listed, around 86% were seen once. The antigens of these receptors remain unknown. Time point described: week 23, last vaccination. Every vaccination contained 300 ug of the mutant IDH1 20-mer peptide and was paired with topical imiquimod. The sample consisted of PBMCs, taken from a glioma patient whose treatment included an IDH1 peptide vaccine. These receptors all stem from a man aged 35 to 55 with glioma.

This rearrangement joins TRBV7-3 to TRBJ2-1; 7 nucleotides agree with TRBD2. Per germline, CDR1 SGHTA and CDR2 FQGTGA. CDR3 length: 16 amino acids. Losses at the gene ends were 0 bases for V and 10 bases for J; bases not matched to a gene: 12. The CDR3 region is CASSLTGRERFEEQFF. CDR3 nucleotide sequence: TGTGCCAGCAGCTTAACTGGGCGGGAGAGGTTCGAGGAGCAGTTCTTC.

The chain combines TRBV18 with TRBJ2-5; unclear D gene. V was trimmed by 6 bases and J by 4 bases, leaving 9 bases between them. The germline gives CDR1 KGHSH, CDR2 LQKENI. This CDR3 comprises 12 residues. CDR3 protein: CASSSEAETQYF. CDR3 nucleotides: TGTGCCAGCTCCTCCGAGGCAGAGACCCAGTACTTC.

The chain joins TRBV19 to TRBJ2-7; maybe TRBD2 (5 bases). The germline gives CDR1 LNHDA, CDR2 SQIVND (reference sequence). This CDR3 region has 13 residues. Trimming stripped 3 bases from V and 5 bases from J, with 11 bases between. The CDR3: CASSISSINEQYF. In DNA form, the CDR3 reads TGTGCCAGTAGTATTTCTAGCATAAACGAGCAGTACTTC.

V is TRBV27 and J is TRBJ2-3; 15 bases are shared with TRBD2. CDR1 MNHEY and CDR2 SMNVEV come from the germline V gene (reference sequence). There are 15 residues in the CDR3. J gave up 3 bases and V 6 bases, and 1 base lay outside the gene matches. CDR3 protein: CASRGLAGGTDTQYF. CDR3 bases: TGTGCCAGCAGGGGACTAGCGGGAGGAACAGATACGCAGTATTTT.

The V and J genes are TRBV6-6 and TRBJ2-5; weak D call: TRBD2 (5 bases). The V end lost 5 bases, the J end lost 7 bases, and 20 bases lay between the germline ends. Germline V gene data show CDR1 as MNHNY and CDR2 as SVGAGI (reference sequence). The CDR3 covers 15 residues. DNA of the CDR3: TGTGCCAGCAGTCCGGATACTAGATTCACCGGGACCCAGTACTTC. The encoded protein is CASSPDTRFTGTQYF.

The chain combines TRBV4-1 with TRBJ2-5; no clear D gene. The CDR3 totals 12 residues. V lost 0 bases and J 7 bases, leaving 6 bases between the germline ends. Germline loops: CDR1 MGHRA, CDR2 YSYEKL. The CDR3 nucleotides read TGCGCCAGCAGCCAAGATCACCGGACCCAGTACTTC. Translating it yields CASSQDHRTQYF.

This chain joins TRBV7-2 and TRBJ1-2; the D is unclear. The V end was cut by 3 bases, the J end by 0 bases, with 14 bases between. CDR3 length: 16 residues. CDR1 is SGHTA, CDR2 FQGNSA, per germline. Here the CDR3 reads CASSFIMTEANYGYTF. CDR3 nucleotide sequence: TGTGCCAGCAGCTTTATCATGACGGAAGCTAACTATGGCTACACCTTC.

This clone was recorded a few times. The chain combines TRBV6-1 with TRBJ2-7, with D possibly called TRBD1 or TRBD2 (5 bases each). The CDR3 length is 12 residues. V lost 7 bases, J lost 6 bases, and 13 bases lay in between. From germline, CDR1 is MNHNS and CDR2 SASEGT. Written as DNA, the CDR3 is TGTGCCAGCAACCGGGACGCCCCCGAGCAGTACTTC. Protein sequence: CASNRDAPEQYF.

V gene TRBV15 combines with J gene TRBJ2-7; 9 nucleotides agree with TRBD1. Looked up from germline, CDR1 is LNHNV and CDR2 is YYDKDF (reference sequence). CDR3 length: 16 amino acids. Trimming at V came to 5 bases and at J to 4 bases, leaving 12 bases not matched to a gene. CDR3 coding DNA: TGTGCCACCAGCCCCCCTGAGGGGACAGGGAAGTACGAGCAGTACTTC. It translates to CATSPPEGTGKYEQYF.